This T cell receptor (beta chain) appears in the sequencing data of a study of T cells in Graves' hyperthyroidism and ophthalmopathy. Turning to the study itself: Blood was drawn when the patient was first diagnosed and still untreated.

V lost 7 bases, J lost 7 bases, and 13 bases lay in between. This CDR3 comprises 13 residues. The CDR3 regions of TCR beta were amplified from RNA transcripts. The HTBI primer set served for first-round RT-PCR of the TCR CDR3. Each CDR3 protein gets one entry after TCRdb re-called the multiplex PCR reads with MiXCR. The repertoire holds 450,000 to 550,000 distinct CDR3 sequences, with less than 25% as singletons. The cohort's ophthalmopathy patients, a group with duration under 3 months, had a Clinical Activity Score of at least 3 and a NOSPECS grade of at least 4. Criteria for exclusion of patients were uncontrolled infection, other autoimmune disease, pregnancy or lactation. The diagnoses drew upon clinical symptoms, serum thyroxine and TRAb, thyroid ultrasound and orbital computed tomography.

This sequence was found in a woman younger than 45 with Graves' ophthalmopathy. The chain recombines TRBV12-3 or TRBV12-4 with TRBJ2-2, with a possible D match to TRBD2 (6 bases). Sequenced: blood. CDR3 loop: CASNRDGGGELFF. The CDR3 nucleotides are TGTGCCAGCAACCGGGACGGGGGCGGGGAGCTGTTTTTT.